The 3 T cell receptor beta chains given below trace back to one sample, sequenced in a study of blood T cell repertoires in COVID-19. Using immunoSEQ multiplex PCR, the repertoire was profiled, and TCRdb retains in-frame clones only, with some absent. This sample has roughly 210,000 clones, with roughly 90% found just once. The sample consisted of peripheral blood. These receptors came from a man in his 70s with acute or convalescent COVID-19.

The chain carries TRBV5-5 and TRBJ1-2; D unclear. This CDR3 contains 14 residues. Trimming pared 2 bases from V and 0 bases from J, leaving 8 bases between. Germline V gene sequence: CDR1 SGHKS, CDR2 YYEKEE (reference sequence). The CDR3 spells CASSFGQANYGYTF. The CDR3 DNA reads TGTGCCAGCAGCTTCGGTCAAGCTAACTATGGCTACACCTTC.

The chain employs TRBV7-3 and TRBJ2-1, with D possibly matching TRBD2 (6 bases). CDR3 size: 16 residues. V was clipped by 1 base and J by 5 bases, with 15 bases between them. CDR1 SGHTA and CDR2 FQGTGA come from the germline V gene. This chain's CDR3 is CASSLRATSNHNEQFF. The DNA of the CDR3 is TGTGCCAGCAGCTTAAGAGCGACTAGTAATCACAATGAGCAGTTCTTC.

The chain links TRBV6-6 to TRBJ2-7; TRBD2 matches 13 bases. The CDR3 length is 18 residues. With 5 bases clipped from V and 4 bases from J, the junction kept 14 bases outside the gene matches. In germline, CDR1 is MNHNY, CDR2 SVGAGI (reference sequence). The CDR3 here is CASSHPPRTSGSLYEQYF. CDR3 DNA sequence: TGTGCCAGCAGTCACCCCCCGCGGACTAGCGGGAGTTTGTACGAGCAGTACTTC.